This TCR beta chain was recovered during a study of shared clonotypes between healthy human individuals. Between the trimmed V and J ends, which lost 1 base and 4 bases, there was a span of 7 bases. Germline V gene data show CDR1 as SGHTA and CDR2 as FQGNSA. The length of the CDR3 is 14 residues. Sequenced by immunoSEQ multiplex PCR; TCRdb stores in-frame clones only, minus some. Here the sample spans about 1.5 million clones, 95% to 99% being singletons. The TCR comes from a man under 40 in good health. Sequencing input: naive CD4+ T cells sorted from blood. Sample subset: CD45RA+ positively selected. The gene calls are TRBV7-2 and TRBJ2-2; D is undetermined. The CDR3 protein is CASSLGAATGELFF. CDR3 coding DNA: TGTGCCAGCAGCTTAGGTGCAGCCACCGGGGAGCTGTTTTTT.